What follows are 32 T cell receptor beta chains derived from one specimen sequenced in a study of CD8 T cells in Susac syndrome. Random-hexamer reverse transcription was applied to roughly 0.5 to 1 ug RNA. TCRdb independently ran MiXCR on the immunoSEQ multiplex PCR reads; one entry per CDR3 protein. This sample has about 170,000 distinct CDR3 sequences; under 95% occur once, and the top ten carry roughly 0.1%. The sequenced sample was CD4+ T cells from PBMCs. All receptors derive from a human donor with multiple sclerosis.

V is TRBV3-1 and J is TRBJ2-1, with a tentative D call TRBD2 (7 bases). V dropped 3 bases and J dropped 10 bases, with 16 bases sitting between them. CDR1 LGHDT and CDR2 YNNKEL come from the germline V gene (reference sequence). The CDR3 contains 14 residues. The CDR3, as DNA: TGTGCCAGCAGCCAGATCAGGGGCGGGGGCGAGCAGTTCTTC. This gives the protein CASSQIRGGGEQFF.

The CDR3 bases are TGTGCCAGCAGCCAAGCCGGGTACGAGCAGTACTTC. It encodes CASSQAGYEQYF. This chain connects TRBV14 to TRBJ2-7; D gene uncertain. The V end lost 1 base, the J end lost 4 bases, and 5 bases lay between the germline ends. CDR1 is SGHDN and CDR2 is FVKESK in the germline V gene. CDR3 length equals 12 residues.

CDR3 DNA sequence: TGTGCCTGGACCCAACAGGGGCTAGCGGGGCAGGACAATGAGCAGTTCTTC. Protein product: CAWTQQGLAGQDNEQFF. V is TRBV30 and J is TRBJ2-1; TRBD2 matches at 9 bases. After removal of 4 bases from V and 5 bases from J, the junction contained 15 bases not matched to a gene. CDR3 size: 17 residues. Germline V gives CDR1 GTSNPN, CDR2 SVGIG (reference sequence).

There are a few counts of this clonotype. The chain couples TRBV20-1 to TRBJ1-1; D ambiguous. Germline V lookup: CDR1 DFQATT, CDR2 SNEGSKA (reference sequence). CDR3 size: 11 residues. The ends were cut back, 2 bases at V and 2 bases at J, with 3 bases in the middle. The CDR3: CSARLNTEAFF. The CDR3 coding sequence is TGCAGTGCTAGATTAAACACTGAAGCTTTCTTT.

The chain has TRBV7-8 and TRBJ1-3; TRBD1 is a possible D gene (5 bases). With 5 bases removed from V and 0 bases from J, the gap between germline ends came to 11 bases. This CDR3 has 15 amino acids. CDR1 is SGHVS, CDR2 FQNEAQ, per germline. CDR3 loop: CASSLGRVSGNTIYF. CDR3 nucleotides: TGTGCCAGCAGCCTGGGACGAGTCTCTGGAAACACCATATATTTT.

The genes are TRBV28 and TRBJ1-1; D gene ambiguous. This CDR3 spans 15 amino acids. The germline V and J ends were trimmed by 6 bases and 1 base, with 15 bases remaining between them. Germline V CDR1 and CDR2: MDHEN, SYDVKM. The DNA for the CDR3 is TGTGCCAGCAGACTCGACTGGACGGAGAACACTGAAGCTTTCTTT. Amino acids: CASRLDWTENTEAFF.

This clonotype was detected only once. CDR3 residues: CASSLGPGRNTGELFF. In DNA, the CDR3 is TGCGCCAGCAGCTTGGGTCCGGGGAGGAACACCGGGGAGCTGTTTTTT. The rearrangement links TRBV5-1 to TRBJ2-2; possibly TRBD2 for D (5 bases). The CDR3 is made up of 16 amino acids. Germline CDR1 reads SGHRS; CDR2 reads YFSETQ. V lost 0 bases and J 1 base, leaving 10 bases between the germline ends.

This clonotype occurred once. The chain has TRBV20-1 and TRBJ1-5; no firm D call. The CDR3 is 14 amino acids. The ends were cut back, 2 bases at V and 7 bases at J, with 15 bases in the middle. Germline loops: CDR1 DFQATT, CDR2 SNEGSKA (reference sequence). The CDR3 nucleotides read TGCAGTGCTAGACCGGCCGCGGTCGGGCAGCCCCAGCATTTT. Translation: CSARPAAVGQPQHF.

V gene TRBV27 combines with J gene TRBJ1-5; weak D call: TRBD1 (6 bases). The CDR3 is 14 amino acids. V was clipped by 2 bases and J by 2 bases, with 7 bases between them. From germline, CDR1 is MNHEY and CDR2 SMNVEV (reference sequence). For the CDR3, the DNA is TGTGCCAGCAGTTTAAAGGGGGGCAATCAGCCCCAGCATTTT. The encoded protein is CASSLKGGNQPQHF.

The J gene is TRBJ1-1, the V gene TRBV30, with D unresolved. The V gene's germline CDR1 is GTSNPN and CDR2 SVGIG (reference sequence). The CDR3 spans 12 residues. CDR3: CVSGRLNTEAFF. The CDR3 region has the DNA TGTGTGTCAGGACGATTGAACACTGAAGCTTTCTTT.

The J gene is TRBJ1-4, the V gene TRBV27; tentatively, D is TRBD1 (6 bases). CDR1 is MNHEY, CDR2 SMNVEV, per germline (reference sequence). The CDR3 covers 14 residues. V lost 1 base to trimming and J lost 8 bases, with 11 bases between them. The CDR3 sequence: CASSLFRGGEKLFF. CDR3 bases: TGTGCCAGCAGTTTATTCAGGGGCGGCGAAAAACTGTTTTTT.

The V and J genes are TRBV7-9 and TRBJ2-7, with 7 positions matching TRBD2. Germline lookup yields CDR1 SEHNR and CDR2 FQNEAQ (reference sequence). J lost 2 bases, V lost 8 bases, and 6 bases had no gene match. The CDR3 length is 13 residues. CDR3 sequence (DNA): TGTGCCAGCTCCTGGGGGGGTACCTACGAGCAGTACTTC. It codes for CASSWGGTYEQYF.

Only a few counts were recorded for this clonotype. This chain joins TRBV6-5 and TRBJ2-7; D is unresolved. The CDR3 sequence is 13 residues long. Germline loops: CDR1 MNHEY, CDR2 SVGAGI. The V end lost 5 bases, the J end lost 1 base, and 9 bases lay between the germline ends. The CDR3 is CASSRAGSYEQYF. The CDR3, as DNA: TGTGCCAGCAGTCGGGCCGGATCCTACGAGCAGTACTTC.

The chain carries TRBV12-3 or TRBV12-4 and TRBJ2-1; D is possibly TRBD1 (5 bases). The CDR3 sequence is 13 residues long. The V and J ends lost 6 bases and 6 bases respectively, with 12 bases between them. The CDR3 loop reads CASSSFGANEQFF. The CDR3 DNA reads TGTGCCAGCAGCTCCTTTGGGGCCAATGAGCAGTTCTTC.

The chain is built from TRBV7-2 and TRBJ2-7, with D possibly called TRBD1 or TRBD2 (5 bases each). The ends were cut back, 5 bases at V and 6 bases at J, with 20 bases in the middle. The CDR3 covers 15 residues. Germline CDR1 SGHTA, CDR2 FQGNSA. The chain's CDR3 is CASSKTGTSIREQYF. In nucleotides, the CDR3 is TGTGCCAGCAGCAAAACCGGGACCAGTATTCGCGAGCAGTACTTC.

The gene calls are TRBV20-1 and TRBJ2-3; 12 bases are shared with TRBD1. Per the germline V gene, CDR1 is DFQATT and CDR2 is SNEGSKA (reference sequence). Trimming cost V 8 bases and J 4 bases; bases outside gene matches: 4. The CDR3 runs to 13 residues. The CDR3: CSTRDRGPDTQYF. In DNA, the CDR3 is TGCAGTACCCGGGACAGGGGGCCAGATACGCAGTATTTT.

CDR3 coding DNA: TGTGCCAGCAGCTGGGAGGGCGGGATCTCCTACAATGAGCAGTTCTTC. Protein product: CASSWEGGISYNEQFF. This chain connects TRBV7-2 to TRBJ2-1; 7 nucleotides align to TRBD2. CDR1 is SGHTA and CDR2 is FQGNSA in the germline V gene. V was clipped by 4 bases and J by 0 bases; unmatched bases: 6. The CDR3 has 16 residues.

The CDR3 DNA sequence: TGCAGCGTTGAAGATAAGGTAGGAGGCACTGAAGCTTTCTTT. Translated: CSVEDKVGGTEAFF. The chain is built from TRBV29-1 and TRBJ1-1; no definite D call. CDR1 is SQVTM and CDR2 is ANQGSEA in the germline V gene. The CDR3 sequence is 14 residues long. The germline V and J ends were trimmed by 0 bases and 4 bases, with 12 bases remaining between them.

The chain is built from TRBV4-3 and TRBJ1-6; D unresolved. Germline V CDR1 and CDR2: LGHNA, YSLEER. The CDR3 contains 13 residues. Trimming removed 0 bases at V and 9 bases at J, with 6 bases between. The CDR3 spells CASSQEIFSPLHF. In DNA form, the CDR3 reads TGCGCCAGCAGCCAAGAGATCTTTTCACCCCTCCACTTT.

This rearrangement joins TRBV6-5 to TRBJ1-1; D is perhaps TRBD1 (5 bases). The CDR3 covers 16 residues. Germline CDR1 reads MNHEY; CDR2 reads SVGAGI. Trimming stripped 0 bases from V and 7 bases from J, with 18 bases between. DNA of the CDR3: TGTGCCAGCAGTTACTCGAGGGCGTCAGGGACCTTTGAAGCTTTCTTT. This gives the protein CASSYSRASGTFEAFF.

The V call is TRBV24-1, the J call TRBJ2-7; a weak D match, TRBD2 (7 bases). Trimming pared 3 bases from V and 0 bases from J, leaving 8 bases between. The CDR3 runs to 14 residues. CDR1 and CDR2 from the germline V gene are KGHDR and SFDVKD. CDR3: CATSDGGASYEQYF. The DNA of the CDR3 is TGTGCCACCAGTGATGGGGGGGCCTCCTACGAGCAGTACTTC.

This chain links TRBV6-2 or TRBV6-3 with TRBJ2-1; the D call may be TRBD1 or TRBD2 (5 bases each). The V and J ends lost 3 bases and 8 bases respectively, with 17 bases between them. CDR1 MNHEY and CDR2 SVGEGT come from the germline V gene. The CDR3 consists of 15 residues. CDR3: CASSYYGIGGDEQFF. In DNA, the CDR3 is TGTGCCAGCAGTTATTATGGAATTGGGGGAGATGAGCAGTTCTTC.

The sample holds one count of this clonotype. V and J are TRBV2 and TRBJ1-2; 8 nucleotides align to TRBD1. V was clipped by 5 bases and J by 6 bases; unmatched bases: 11. The germline V gene has CDR1 SNHLY and CDR2 FYNNEI. CDR3 length equals 15 residues. CDR3: CASSITGGGADGYTF. In DNA, the CDR3 is TGTGCCAGCAGTATCACAGGGGGAGGTGCGGATGGCTACACCTTC.

The chain employs TRBV3-1 and TRBJ1-4; D not certain. The CDR3 runs to 15 residues. V was clipped by 0 bases and J by 5 bases, with 10 bases between them. Germline V gene sequence: CDR1 LGHDT, CDR2 YNNKEL (reference sequence). CDR3 region: CASSQDHGYNEKLFF. CDR3 nucleotide sequence: TGTGCCAGCAGCCAAGATCACGGGTACAATGAAAAACTGTTTTTT.

This sequence joins TRBV7-6 and TRBJ2-3, with a weak D call TRBD1 (6 bases). V was pared by 3 bases and J by 4 bases, with 23 bases between. This CDR3 has 18 amino acids. Per the germline V gene, CDR1 is SGHVS and CDR2 is FNYEAQ. CDR3 nucleotides: TGTGCCAGCAGCTTGAGTGGATTTACAGGGAGTTCCGCAGATACGCAGTATTTT. Protein sequence: CASSLSGFTGSSADTQYF. Looking up the rest from reference TRBV7-6 and TRBJ2-3 gives the full variable domain: GAGVSQSPRYKVTKRGQDVALRCDPISGHVSLYWYRQALGQGPEFLTYFNYEAQQDKSGLPNDRFSAERPEGSISTLTIQRTEQRDSAMYRCASSLSGFTGSSADTQYFGPGTRLTVL.

The chain is built from TRBV30 and TRBJ2-5; 10 nucleotides align to TRBD2. CDR1 and CDR2 (germline): GTSNPN, SVGIG (reference sequence). After removal of 2 bases from V and 5 bases from J, the junction contained 5 bases not matched to a gene. This CDR3 has 14 amino acids. CDR3 sequence reads: CAWSPGTSVETQYF. The DNA of the CDR3 is TGTGCCTGGAGTCCCGGGACTAGCGTGGAGACCCAGTACTTC.

The rearrangement uses TRBV7-2 and TRBJ2-5; 7 positions agree with TRBD2. CDR3 length equals 16 residues. V gave up 3 bases and J gave up 5 bases; unmatched junction bases: 12. Germline V gene lookup returns CDR1 SGHTA and CDR2 FQGNSA. CDR3 nucleotide sequence: TGTGCCAGCAGCTTCCAGAGCGGGATCCCTGGGGAGACCCAGTACTTC. It translates to CASSFQSGIPGETQYF.

V is TRBV5-1 and J is TRBJ2-3; 8 bases line up with TRBD2. Germline CDR1 reads SGHRS; CDR2 reads YFSETQ. This CDR3 region has 15 residues. Trimming took 1 base from V and 4 from J; bases not matched to a gene: 5. The CDR3 DNA sequence: TGCGCCAGCAGCTTGAGCGGGGGCGCCCCAGATACGCAGTATTTT. This sequence encodes CASSLSGGAPDTQYF.

The rearrangement joins TRBV3-1 to TRBJ2-1; 10 bases match TRBD2. With 4 bases clipped from V and 4 bases from J, the junction kept 4 bases outside the gene matches. Per the germline V gene, CDR1 is LGHDT and CDR2 is YNNKEL (reference sequence). CDR3 length: 15 amino acids. The CDR3, as DNA: TGTGCCAGCAGCCCGAGACTAGCGGGTTACAATGAGCAGTTCTTC. Its translation is CASSPRLAGYNEQFF.

V usage is TRBV20-1 and J usage is TRBJ2-7; D not certain. This CDR3 is 14 amino acids long. Trimming left V 0 bases short and J 0 bases short, with 9 bases between. CDR1 is DFQATT, CDR2 SNEGSKA, per germline (reference sequence). CDR3 protein: CSARDQGRSYEQYF. The CDR3, as DNA: TGCAGTGCTAGAGATCAAGGGCGCTCCTACGAGCAGTACTTC.

The chain employs TRBV20-1 and TRBJ1-5; 9 bases map to TRBD1. V dropped 3 bases and J dropped 5; count of bases not matched to a gene: 5. The CDR3 has 14 residues. In germline, CDR1 is DFQATT, CDR2 SNEGSKA (reference sequence). The CDR3 is CSASSGQGYQPQHF. CDR3 sequence (DNA): TGCAGTGCTAGTTCGGGACAGGGCTATCAGCCCCAGCATTTT.

This chain connects TRBV6-5 to TRBJ1-2; D call uncertain. Germline values: CDR1 MNHEY, CDR2 SVGAGI. Between the trimmed V and J ends, which lost 6 bases and 8 bases, there was a span of 16 bases. The CDR3 has 13 residues. Here the CDR3 reads CASRIVTSGGYTF. Written as DNA, the CDR3 is TGTGCCAGCAGGATTGTTACCTCCGGAGGCTACACCTTC.